This T cell receptor beta chain stems from a study of neurological immune-mediated disorders. The cDNA came from 5'RACE, which used 10-nucleotide random UMIs. TCRdb used MiXCR to reprocess the 5' RACE reads, holding one entry per CDR3 protein. Altogether approximately 41,000 distinct CDR3 sequences are present, about 2.3% being singletons, with the ten largest covering around 10%. Findings of the study overall: CDR3 amino acid sequences found in expanded clones were never shared across subjects, suggesting private repertoires in all groups. The greatest TCR clonal expansion appeared in HTLV-1-associated myelopathy and the smallest, falling below healthy controls, in multiple sclerosis.

Germline values: CDR1 SGHRS, CDR2 YFSETQ. The V segment lost 0 bases and the J segment 3 bases; nucleotides outside the gene matches: 2. CDR3 length: 14 residues. This clonotype was recorded many times. Antigen specificity is unknown. The sequenced sample consisted of PBMCs. This clonotype was sampled from a man younger than 45 with multiple sclerosis. This sequence joins TRBV5-1 and TRBJ2-7; 8 bases align to TRBD1. CDR3 amino acids: CASSLDRGYYEQYF. CDR3 nucleotides: TGCGCCAGCAGCTTGGACAGGGGGTACTACGAGCAGTACTTC. The entire variable domain, with the rest obtained from reference TRBV5-1 and TRBJ2-7, is as follows: KAGVTQTPRYLIKTRGQQVTLSCSPISGHRSVSWYQQTPGQGLQFLFEYFSETQRNKGNFPGRFSGRQFSNSRSEMNVSTLELGDSALYLCASSLDRGYYEQYFGPGTRLTVT.